A selection of T cell receptor beta chains follows, all from one sample in a study of CD4+ T cells in melanoma. The data were produced by immunoSEQ multiplex PCR, yet TCRdb's version contains in-frame clones alone and is incomplete. This table has about 21,000 clones, roughly 73% appearing once. The receptor set was obtained from a human donor with melanoma. The CDR3 runs from the conserved cysteine through the conserved F or W. D genes are given only for firm matches. Clone size, where shown, is once, few, many, or a class for clones that have expanded.

CDR3,DNA,D,size,J,length,V
CASSDRQPGNEKLFF,TGTGCCAGCAGTGATCGACAGCCGGGGAATGAAAAACTGTTTTTT,-,-,TRBJ1-4,15,TRBV6-1
CAWSVGLINQPQHF,TGTGCCTGGAGTGTAGGGCTAATCAATCAGCCCCAGCATTTT,-,-,TRBJ1-5,14,TRBV30
CAISESAGNRNTIYF,TGTGCCATCAGTGAGTCGGCGGGGAATAGAAACACCATATATTTT,-,few,TRBJ1-3,15,TRBV10-3
CASSFYGPVTIVGYTF,TGTGCCAGCAGTTTCTACGGACCGGTGACGATTGTTGGCTACACCTTC,-,-,TRBJ1-2,16,TRBV28
CASSSEGSSPLHF,TGTGCCAGCAGCTCAGAAGGCAGTTCACCCCTCCACTTT,-,-,TRBJ1-6,13,TRBV5-4
CASSLGDRDTEAFF,TGTGCCAGCAGCTTAGGGGACAGGGACACTGAAGCTTTCTTT,TRBD1,few,TRBJ1-1,14,TRBV7-6
CASSLEQLPRGEQFF,TGTGCCAGCAGCTTAGAACAGCTCCCGCGCGGTGAGCAGTTCTTC,-,-,TRBJ2-1,15,TRBV5-4
CASSSDDYTEAFF,TGTGCCAGCAGCTCGGACGATTACACTGAAGCTTTCTTT,-,few,TRBJ1-1,13,TRBV11-2
CASSSAGTNYGYTF,TGCGCCAGCAGTTCGGCAGGGACTAACTATGGCTACACCTTC,-,few,TRBJ1-2,14,TRBV5-1
CASSLGGQAVLNTIYF,TGCGCCAGCAGCCTCGGGGGACAGGCGGTTTTAAACACCATATATTTT,TRBD1,-,TRBJ1-3,16,TRBV4-1
CASSFFSLNTEAFF,TGTGCCAGCAGCTTTTTCTCCCTTAACACTGAAGCTTTCTTT,-,-,TRBJ1-1,14,TRBV13
CASSLAFVGGSGNTIYF,TGTGCCAGCAGCTTGGCCTTTGTAGGGGGCTCTGGAAACACCATATATTTT,-,few,TRBJ1-3,17,TRBV5-8
CASSPSDRGAFF,TGTGCCAGCAGCCCCTCGGACAGGGGGGCTTTCTTT,TRBD1,medium-sized,TRBJ1-1,12,TRBV7-9
CASSMIGGAGANVLTF,TGTGCCAGTAGTATGATCGGGGGCGCTGGGGCCAACGTCCTGACTTTC,-,few,TRBJ2-6,16,TRBV19
CASSLSGGAPDTQYF,TGTGCCAGCAGCCTTTCCGGGGGGGCGCCAGATACGCAGTATTTT,TRBD2,few,TRBJ2-3,15,TRBV5-6
CASSFQGNQPQHF,TGTGCCAGCAGTTTCCAGGGTAATCAGCCCCAGCATTTT,-,-,TRBJ1-5,13,TRBV27
CASSEHLGVSGETQYF,TGTGCCAGCAGTGAACATTTAGGGGTCAGTGGGGAGACCCAGTACTTC,-,-,TRBJ2-5,16,TRBV6-1
CASSPQGGPAPVQYF,TGCGCCAGCAGCCCGCAAGGGGGCCCCGCCCCGGTCCAGTACTTC,TRBD1,-,TRBJ2-5,15,TRBV4-1
CAWSGLRGREKLFF,TGTGCCTGGAGCGGATTAAGGGGGCGTGAAAAACTGTTTTTT,TRBD1,-,TRBJ1-4,14,TRBV30
CASGWTGGSGYTF,TGTGCCAGCGGATGGACAGGAGGGAGTGGCTACACCTTC,TRBD1,-,TRBJ1-2,13,TRBV27
CASSSWTSGGHLAKNIQYF,TGTGCCAGCAGCTCTTGGACTAGCGGGGGGCATTTAGCCAAAAACATTCAGTACTTC,TRBD2,-,TRBJ2-4,19,TRBV7-9
CASSQGIHGGVSYEQYF,TGCGCCAGCAGCCAAGGTATCCACGGGGGGGTGTCTTACGAGCAGTACTTC,TRBD2,-,TRBJ2-7,17,TRBV4-1
CASSPETGNYGYTF,TGCGCCAGCAGCCCGGAGACAGGGAACTATGGCTACACCTTC,TRBD1,few,TRBJ1-2,14,TRBV5-1
CASSLTTGTTLYGYTF,TGTGCCAGCAGCCTGACCACGGGCACGACTCTCTATGGCTACACCTTC,-,-,TRBJ1-2,16,TRBV4-2
CASSRYGAASATNEKLFF,TGTGCCAGCAGCCGGTATGGGGCCGCTTCGGCGACTAATGAAAAACTGTTTTTT,-,-,TRBJ1-4,18,TRBV5-6
CASSVPGGGQPQHF,TGCGCCAGCAGTGTACCAGGGGGGGGTCAGCCCCAGCATTTT,TRBD1,-,TRBJ1-5,14,TRBV10-2
CASSLQPQGEQYF,TGTGCCAGCAGCTTACAACCGCAGGGGGAGCAGTACTTC,-,-,TRBJ2-7,13,TRBV7-3
CASSLTGTSADTQYF,TGTGCCAGCAGCCTTACCGGGACTAGCGCAGATACGCAGTATTTT,TRBD2,-,TRBJ2-3,15,TRBV7-6
CASSLLGGDSTEAFF,TGTGCCAGCAGCTTGCTCGGTGGGGATAGTACTGAAGCTTTCTTT,-,-,TRBJ1-1,15,TRBV5-5
CASSLLSDSGNTIYF,TGTGCCAGCAGCTTGCTGTCCGACTCTGGAAACACCATATATTTT,-,few,TRBJ1-3,15,TRBV5-4
CASSSALNTEAFF,TGTGCCAGCAGCTCCGCACTGAACACTGAAGCTTTCTTT,-,-,TRBJ1-1,13,TRBV6-5
CASSISLQGQRRWNYGYTF,TGTGCCAGTAGTATATCCCTCCAGGGCCAGCGAAGATGGAACTATGGCTACACCTTC,-,-,TRBJ1-2,19,TRBV19
CASSPGGAQSSYNSPLHF,TGCGCCAGCAGCCCGGGAGGGGCTCAGAGCTCCTATAATTCACCCCTCCACTTT,-,few,TRBJ1-6,18,TRBV5-1
CASSLGFNQPQHF,TGTGCCAGCAGCTTAGGATTCAATCAGCCCCAGCATTTT,-,medium-sized,TRBJ1-5,13,TRBV7-2
CASSGPAGDPYYGYTF,TGTGCCAGCAGTGGTCCGGCAGGCGATCCCTACTATGGCTACACCTTC,-,-,TRBJ1-2,16,TRBV2
CASSRGGVLTDTQYF,TGTGCCAGCTCACGGGGTGGAGTCCTCACAGATACGCAGTATTTT,-,-,TRBJ2-3,15,TRBV18
CASTVQRGQNTEAFF,TGTGCCAGCACGGTACAAAGGGGACAGAACACTGAAGCTTTCTTT,-,-,TRBJ1-1,15,TRBV6-5
CASSKGLAENNEQFF,TGTGCCAGCAGCAAGGGACTAGCGGAGAACAATGAGCAGTTCTTC,TRBD2,-,TRBJ2-1,15,TRBV7-9
CASSQDLGGNTEAFF,TGTGCCAGCAGCCAAGATCTGGGCGGGAACACTGAAGCTTTCTTT,-,-,TRBJ1-1,15,TRBV4-2
CASSPRTESSGNTIYF,TGTGCCAGCAGCCCCCGGACGGAGAGCTCTGGAAACACCATATATTTT,-,-,TRBJ1-3,16,TRBV21-1
CACVTYNEQFF,TGTGCCTGCGTGACCTACAATGAGCAGTTCTTC,-,once,TRBJ2-1,11,TRBV30
CASSPWSGPDTQYF,TGTGCCAGCAGCCCATGGTCAGGGCCAGATACGCAGTATTTT,-,-,TRBJ2-3,14,TRBV5-5
CASRLGGPGNTIYF,TGTGCCAGCAGGCTAGGGGGGCCTGGAAACACCATATATTTT,-,few,TRBJ1-3,14,TRBV5-4
CASSSGTLSYTF,TGTGCCAGCAGTTCCGGGACCCTGAGTTACACCTTC,-,few,TRBJ1-2,12,TRBV6-5
CASSPPGPGRKRSYEQYF,TGTGCCAGCAGCCCACCGGGACCGGGCCGTAAAAGGTCCTACGAGCAGTACTTC,-,-,TRBJ2-7,18,TRBV7-3
CASSARTAYEQYF,TGTGCCAGCAGTGCCCGGACTGCCTACGAGCAGTACTTC,-,-,TRBJ2-7,13,TRBV6-1
CASSHRETGANVLTF,TGTGCCAGCAGTCACAGGGAAACTGGGGCCAACGTCCTGACTTTC,-,-,TRBJ2-6,15,TRBV2
CASSYRGGAQHF,TGTGCCAGCAGTTACAGGGGGGGCGCCCAGCATTTT,-,-,TRBJ1-5,12,TRBV6-5